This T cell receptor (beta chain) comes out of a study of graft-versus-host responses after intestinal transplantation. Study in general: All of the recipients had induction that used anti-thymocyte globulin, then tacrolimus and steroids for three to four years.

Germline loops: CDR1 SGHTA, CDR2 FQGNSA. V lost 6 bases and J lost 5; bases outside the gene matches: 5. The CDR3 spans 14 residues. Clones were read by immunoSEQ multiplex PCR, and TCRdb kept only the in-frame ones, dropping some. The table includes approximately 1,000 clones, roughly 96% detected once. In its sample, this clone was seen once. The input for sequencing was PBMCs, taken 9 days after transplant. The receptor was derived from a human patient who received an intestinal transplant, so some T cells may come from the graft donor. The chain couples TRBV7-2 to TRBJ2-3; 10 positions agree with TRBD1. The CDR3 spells CASRTGGGRDTQYF. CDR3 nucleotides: TGTGCCAGCAGGACAGGGGGCGGGAGAGATACGCAGTATTTT.